The sequence of this TCR beta chain was determined in a study of T cells in Graves' hyperthyroidism and ophthalmopathy. Study-wide results and limits: Blood also contained most expanded thyroid clonotypes above 0.001.

This clonotype was recorded many times. Its cognate antigen is unknown. The patients, who ranged from 18 to 65 in age, presented with newly diagnosed hyperthyroidism lasting under 2 months. RNA transcripts gave rise to amplified TCR beta CDR3 regions. The study used the HTBI primer set for a first-round RT-PCR of the TCR CDR3. TCRdb fed the multiplex PCR reads into MiXCR, producing one record per CDR3 protein. The sample consists of about 350,000 distinct CDR3 sequences, around 14% of them appearing once. This CDR3 has 16 amino acids. Per germline, CDR1 MDHEN and CDR2 SYDVKM. Trimming stripped 2 bases from V and 0 bases from J, with 8 bases between.

This clonotype originated in a woman aged 25 to 45 with Graves' hyperthyroidism. The chain couples TRBV28 to TRBJ2-6; D remains unclear. Sequenced input: blood. Here the CDR3 reads CASSLLSLSGANVLTF. Here the CDR3 DNA reads TGTGCCAGCAGTTTACTGTCGCTCTCTGGGGCCAACGTCCTGACTTTC.